These 3 T cell receptor beta chains came from one sample sequenced in a study of chemoradiotherapy in HPV16-positive cancers. TCRdb's copy holds only in-frame clones and misses some; the assay was immunoSEQ multiplex PCR. The sample includes about 14,000 clones, approximately 91% seen only once; the top ten take less than 3.5%. Sequenced here: blood, sampled from a patient who underwent chemoradiotherapy. The receptors here all came from a human donor with HPV-associated anogenital cancer.

The chain couples TRBV7-3 to TRBJ1-2; maybe TRBD1 (5 bases). The CDR3 covers 14 residues. Germline-derived CDR1 and CDR2 are SGHTA and FQGTGA. Trimming shortened V by 3 bases and J by 3 bases, and 11 bases separated the two germline ends. DNA of the CDR3: TGTGCCAGCAGCTTGGGCCTAGGGGACTATGGCTACACCTTC. Translation gives CASSLGLGDYGYTF.

The genes are TRBV6-1 and TRBJ1-1, with no clear D. The CDR3 totals 15 residues. CDR1 and CDR2 from the germline V gene are MNHNS and SASEGT. V was shortened by 4 bases and J by 3 bases, with 15 bases between the two germline ends. The chain's CDR3 is CASSGLQWGDTEAFF. The CDR3 DNA reads as TGTGCCAGCAGTGGGCTACAGTGGGGAGACACTGAAGCTTTCTTT.

The V gene is TRBV6-5, the J gene TRBJ2-3; 13 bases align to TRBD2. The germline gives CDR1 MNHEY, CDR2 SVGAGI. Trimming removed 9 bases from V and 1 base from J; junction bases left unmatched: 1. This CDR3 spans 14 amino acids. The CDR3 nucleotides are TGTGCCAGTGGACTAGCGGGGGGCACAGATACGCAGTATTTT. Its protein product is CASGLAGGTDTQYF.